This entry lists 25 T cell receptor beta chains sequenced from one sample in a study of shared T cell receptors in the human thymus. Profiling relied on immunoSEQ multiplex PCR, and the TCRdb table lists in-frame clones only, not all of them. The table lists hundreds of thousands of clones, about 89% of them singletons, with about 0.0094% in the top ten. This sample was also put to use in a study of human thymus T cells.

Input material: thymocytes. The receptors come from a boy younger than two with a congenital heart defect.

CDR3 residues: CASTISGSWLNEQFF. In DNA, the CDR3 is TGTGCCAGCACTATCAGCGGGAGTTGGCTGAATGAGCAGTTCTTC. V gene TRBV6-5 combines with J gene TRBJ2-1; 8 nucleotides align to TRBD2. V shed 7 bases, J shed 7 bases, and the junction held 12 bases outside the gene matches. CDR1 is MNHEY and CDR2 is SVGAGI in the germline V gene. CDR3 length equals 15 residues.

Of note for this clone: At one boundary the junction diverges from the germline segment, which might be a read error. The genes are TRBV18 and TRBJ2-1, with 9 bases fitting TRBD2. This CDR3 is 17 amino acids long. CDR1 is KGHSH, CDR2 LQKENI, per germline. CDR3 sequence (DNA): TGTGCCAGCTCACCACTCAGGCTAGCGGGATCCTACTATGAGCAGTTCTTC. This gives the protein CASSPLRLAGSYYEQFF.

The CDR3 protein is CASSSSSGGAIYEQYF. DNA of the CDR3: TGTGCCAGCAGTTCCTCTAGCGGGGGGGCTATCTACGAGCAGTACTTC. This chain joins TRBV28 and TRBJ2-7; 12 positions agree with TRBD2. Germline values: CDR1 MDHEN, CDR2 SYDVKM. V lost 4 bases and J lost 3; bases outside the gene matches: 7. The CDR3 is made up of 16 amino acids. The variable domain in full, with the rest retrieved from reference TRBV28 and TRBJ2-7, is DVKVTQSSRYLVKRTGEKVFLECVQDMDHENMFWYRQDPGLGLRLIYFSYDVKMKEKGDIPEGYSVSREKKERFSLILESASTNQTSMYLCASSSSSGGAIYEQYFGPGTRLTVT.

This chain connects TRBV18 to TRBJ1-2; D perhaps matches TRBD1 (5 bases). This CDR3 region has 15 residues. Trimming removed 2 bases from V and 2 bases from J, with 12 bases in between. The germline V gene encodes CDR1 KGHSH and CDR2 LQKENI. CDR3 in amino acids: CASSPTRPGNYGYTF. In DNA form, the CDR3 reads TGTGCCAGCTCACCAACCCGGCCAGGGAACTATGGCTACACCTTC.

The V gene is TRBV19, the J gene TRBJ2-7; D call uncertain. The CDR3 is 14 amino acids. V was cut by 3 bases and J by 0 bases, with 9 bases left in between. CDR1 and CDR2 from the germline V gene are LNHDA and SQIVND (reference sequence). The CDR3 region is CASSISSRSYEQYF. CDR3 DNA: TGTGCCAGTAGTATCTCCTCCCGCTCCTACGAGCAGTACTTC.

This clone is a singleton in its sample. V is TRBV14 and J is TRBJ2-7; 8 bases are a match to TRBD1. Germline CDR1 is SGHDN and CDR2 is FVKESK. Germline trimming cut 4 bases from V and 4 bases from J; bases unmatched to any gene: 9. This CDR3 spans 15 amino acids. This CDR3 reads CASSPGQGIGYEQYF. CDR3 in DNA: TGTGCCAGCAGCCCAGGACAGGGTATAGGGTACGAGCAGTACTTC.

The rearrangement joins TRBV4-3 to TRBJ2-3, with D maybe TRBD1 (6 bases). Germline-derived CDR1 and CDR2 are LGHNA and YSLEER. The CDR3 has 19 amino acids. Deletions cut 0 bases from V and 6 bases from J, with 25 bases between. Here the CDR3 DNA reads TGCGCCAGCAGCCAAGATCCCGACGGGACCCAGGGGTCGGGCGATACGCAGTATTTT. Translating it yields CASSQDPDGTQGSGDTQYF.

This chain connects TRBV27 to TRBJ2-7; 11 bases line up with TRBD2. Germline V gene lookup returns CDR1 MNHEY and CDR2 SMNVEV (reference sequence). The CDR3 length is 15 residues. Trimming cost V 7 bases and J 3 bases; bases outside gene matches: 8. The CDR3 DNA sequence: TGTGCCAGCACCCACCTAGCGGGAGGCCTCTACGAGCAGTACTTC. Translated: CASTHLAGGLYEQYF.

The chain employs TRBV14 and TRBJ2-1, with TRBD2 matching 9 bases. Germline V gene data show CDR1 as SGHDN and CDR2 as FVKESK. This CDR3 comprises 16 residues. V was clipped by 6 bases and J by 6 bases; unmatched bases: 12. In DNA, the CDR3 is TGTGCCAGCAGTCAGTCCTTAGCGGGAGATTTCAATGAGCAGTTCTTC. Protein: CASSQSLAGDFNEQFF. Looking up the rest from reference TRBV14 and TRBJ2-1 gives the full variable domain: EAGVTQFPSHSVIEKGQTVTLRCDPISGHDNLYWYRRVMGKEIKFLLHFVKESKQDESGMPNNRFLAERTGGTYSTLKVQPAELEDSGVYFCASSQSLAGDFNEQFFGPGTRLTVL.

V usage is TRBV12-5 and J usage is TRBJ2-2; tentative D call: TRBD2 (5 bases). Germline V gene sequence: CDR1 LGHNT, CDR2 FRNRAP. V was trimmed by 5 bases and J by 3 bases, leaving 13 bases between them. The CDR3 length is 15 residues. This CDR3 is CASGRSLGDTGELFF. The CDR3 DNA sequence: TGTGCTAGTGGTCGCAGTCTCGGGGACACCGGGGAGCTGTTTTTT.

This clone appeared once. V usage is TRBV27 and J usage is TRBJ2-7, with 8 bases fitting TRBD1. The CDR3 consists of 17 residues. Germline V gene data show CDR1 as MNHEY and CDR2 as SMNVEV (reference sequence). Germline trimming cut 1 base from V and 0 bases from J; bases unmatched to any gene: 8. CDR3 protein: CASSLWSSTGASYEQYF. The CDR3 nucleotides read TGTGCCAGCAGTTTATGGTCCTCGACAGGGGCCTCCTACGAGCAGTACTTC.

The chain employs TRBV6-1 and TRBJ2-2, with D perhaps TRBD1 (6 bases). The V gene's germline CDR1 is MNHNS and CDR2 SASEGT. The V and J ends lost 2 bases and 5 bases respectively, with 15 bases between them. The CDR3 covers 16 residues. The CDR3 DNA follows: TGTGCCAGCAGTGAATCGGGCAGGGGCTTTACCGGGGAGCTGTTTTTT. Translation gives CASSESGRGFTGELFF.

This clone appeared once. V usage is TRBV27 and J usage is TRBJ2-7, with 10 bases matching TRBD2. J gave up 6 bases and V 6 bases, and 11 bases lay outside the gene matches. CDR3 size: 15 residues. CDR1 MNHEY and CDR2 SMNVEV come from the germline V gene (reference sequence). CDR3 protein: CASRPLERGGAEQYF. The CDR3 DNA is TGTGCCAGCAGGCCGTTGGAGCGGGGGGGCGCCGAGCAGTACTTC.

The chain carries TRBV10-3 and TRBJ1-4, with D uncertain. Trimming shortened V by 0 bases and J by 6 bases, and 14 bases separated the two germline ends. The length of the CDR3 is 16 residues. Germline CDR1 is ENHRY and CDR2 is SYGVKD. The CDR3 spells CAISESMRERDEKLFF. In DNA, the CDR3 is TGTGCCATCAGTGAGTCGATGAGGGAAAGGGATGAAAAACTGTTTTTT.

This chain joins TRBV10-3 and TRBJ1-2, with TRBD1 matching over 9 bases. Germline V gene data show CDR1 as ENHRY and CDR2 as SYGVKD. There are 14 residues in the CDR3. The junction had 3 bases not matched to a gene; V was cut back by 2 bases and J by 5 bases. CDR3 sequence reads: CAISETGGGYGYTF. The DNA for the CDR3 is TGTGCCATCAGTGAGACAGGGGGCGGGTATGGCTACACCTTC.

This chain joins TRBV11-2 and TRBJ2-1; 8 nucleotides line up with TRBD2. This CDR3 spans 18 amino acids. V trimming: 3 bases; J trimming: 2 bases; junction bases outside the gene matches: 12. Germline V CDR1 and CDR2: SGHAT, FQNNGV. The CDR3 DNA reads as TGTGCCAGCAGCTTCTATGGTGGGGGACTAGTCCCCTACAATGAGCAGTTCTTC. Protein: CASSFYGGGLVPYNEQFF.

The genes are TRBV5-4 and TRBJ2-3, with TRBD2 matching 12 bases. The germline CDR1 and CDR2 sequences are SGHNT and YYREEE (reference sequence). The CDR3 extends over 17 amino acids. Losses at the gene ends were 5 bases for V and 2 bases for J; bases not matched to a gene: 9. The CDR3 region has the DNA TGTGCCAGCAGACAAACTAGCGGGGGGCGGTACACAGATACGCAGTATTTT. Its translation is CASRQTSGGRYTDTQYF.

The rearrangement joins TRBV25-1 to TRBJ2-1; 9 bases fit TRBD1. The CDR3 consists of 17 residues. J was trimmed by 5 bases and V by 6 bases; bases with no gene match: 14. In germline, CDR1 is MGHDK, CDR2 SYGVNS. Here the CDR3 DNA reads TGTGCCAGCAGGGGGTGGGAGGGACAGGGAGTTAACAATGAGCAGTTCTTC. Translation: CASRGWEGQGVNNEQFF.

The V and J genes are TRBV28 and TRBJ1-2; 8 bases line up with TRBD1. The CDR3 covers 13 residues. Germline V gene data show CDR1 as MDHEN and CDR2 as SYDVKM. J lost 7 bases, V lost 3 bases, and 4 bases had no gene match. CDR3 in DNA: TGTGCCAGCAGTTTCAGGGGGCTTTTTGGCTACACCTTC. Translated, it gives CASSFRGLFGYTF.

The V call is TRBV6-5, the J call TRBJ2-3; TRBD2 matches 9 bases. The CDR3 extends over 16 amino acids. The V gene's germline CDR1 is MNHEY and CDR2 SVGAGI. V shed 0 bases and J 3 bases; nucleotides not matched to a gene: 4. DNA of the CDR3: TGTGCCAGCAGTTACTCGACTAGCGGACCTACAGATACGCAGTATTTT. Its protein product is CASSYSTSGPTDTQYF.

The chain has TRBV29-1 and TRBJ2-1, with D perhaps matching TRBD1 (6 bases). The CDR3 consists of 17 residues. The germline CDR1 and CDR2 sequences are SQVTM and ANQGSEA. V was trimmed by 7 bases and J by 5 bases, leaving 27 bases between them. CDR3 sequence reads: CSATDRTRTRLNNEQFF. CDR3 sequence (DNA): TGCAGCGCCACCGACAGGACAAGGACAAGGCTAAACAATGAGCAGTTCTTC.

This chain connects TRBV28 to TRBJ2-5, with 7 bases that match TRBD2. Germline loops: CDR1 MDHEN, CDR2 SYDVKM. The CDR3 loop spans 15 amino acids. V lost 5 bases and J lost 1; bases outside the gene matches: 7. CDR3 nucleotide sequence: TGTGCCAGCAGTCCGGGGGGAACGAGCCAAGAGACCCAGTACTTC. This codes for CASSPGGTSQETQYF.

The chain couples TRBV28 to TRBJ1-1, with 7 bases lining up with TRBD1. The CDR3 is made up of 14 amino acids. The germline gives CDR1 MDHEN, CDR2 SYDVKM. J lost 7 bases, V lost 3 bases, and 8 bases had no gene match. CDR3 nucleotides: TGTGCCAGCAGTTTCCCACAGGGGCATATTGAAGCTTTCTTT. This gives the protein CASSFPQGHIEAFF. Full variable domain (outside the CDR3, taken from reference TRBV28 and TRBJ1-1): DVKVTQSSRYLVKRTGEKVFLECVQDMDHENMFWYRQDPGLGLRLIYFSYDVKMKEKGDIPEGYSVSREKKERFSLILESASTNQTSMYLCASSFPQGHIEAFFGQGTRLTVV.

CDR3 sequence: CASSLEGVGSGGADTQYF. The CDR3 bases are TGTGCCAGCAGCTTAGAAGGAGTAGGTAGCGGGGGGGCAGATACGCAGTATTTT. V usage is TRBV7-2 and J usage is TRBJ2-3, with 11 bases aligning to TRBD2. With 1 base clipped from V and 4 bases from J, the junction kept 10 bases outside the gene matches. The CDR3 has 18 amino acids. The germline gives CDR1 SGHTA, CDR2 FQGNSA.

The V call is TRBV28, the J call TRBJ1-1; TRBD1 matches 7 bases. CDR1 is MDHEN, CDR2 SYDVKM, per germline. The CDR3 sequence is 14 residues long. The V segment lost 1 base and the J segment 7 bases; nucleotides outside the gene matches: 6. The CDR3 nucleotides read TGTGCCAGCAGTTTATCAAGGGGGCGTAATGAAGCTTTCTTT. Translation gives CASSLSRGRNEAFF.